This T cell receptor beta chain was documented in a study of blood T cell dynamics during melanoma immunotherapy. Study at large: Patients with metastatic melanoma got pembrolizumab or nivolumab-ipilimumab as first-line care. Study-wide points: The study could not tell melanoma-specific clones from general immune activation.

Time point meaning: pre-treatment baseline. Apart from two fast progressors, RECIST 1.1 response was judged 12 weeks post-infusion. CDR1 is MNHEY, CDR2 SMNVEV, per germline (reference sequence). The V end lost 6 bases, the J end lost 5 bases, and 13 bases lay between the germline ends. This CDR3 is built from 13 residues. DNA loading was fixed at about 380 ng for all bulk PBMC samples. Clones were sequenced by immunoSEQ multiplex PCR, and TCRdb holds only the in-frame ones, with some missing. In the table there are approximately 25,000 clones, around 90% of which are singletons. On this clone: Its antigen is not known.

The chain carries TRBV27 and TRBJ1-2; D is undetermined. This clonotype originated in a human donor with melanoma. This sample comprised blood, obtained from a patient treated with checkpoint blockade. Written as DNA, the CDR3 is TGTGCCAGCAGGCTACAGCCTGGGTATGGCTACACCTTC. Translation: CASRLQPGYGYTF.